What follows is one T cell receptor (beta chain) and its context. The assay was immunoSEQ multiplex PCR, and TCRdb's table has in-frame clones only and misses some. This sample yields some 46,000 clones, of which approximately 88% are seen a single time; 8% belongs to the top ten. The germline V gene has CDR1 KGHSH and CDR2 LQKENI. This CDR3 contains 17 residues. The J segment lost 6 bases and the V segment lost 4 bases, leaving 6 bases of the junction unmatched. This entry is derived from a study of blood T cell repertoires in COVID-19. This receptor was identified in a middle-aged man with acute or convalescent COVID-19. The sample was peripheral blood. The chain employs TRBV18 and TRBJ2-1; 16 bases agree with TRBD2. The CDR3 loop is CASSLGTSGRGPNEQFF. CDR3 DNA: TGTGCCAGCTCACTTGGGACTAGCGGGAGGGGACCCAATGAGCAGTTCTTC. The whole variable domain, filled in from reference TRBV18 and TRBJ2-1, reads NAGVMQNPRHLVRRRGQEARLRCSPMKGHSHVYWYRQLPEEGLKFMVYLQKENIIDESGMPKERFSAEFPKEGPSILRIQQVVRGDSAAYFCASSLGTSGRGPNEQFFGPGTRLTVL.